One TCR beta chain is described in this entry. What it recognizes is unknown. These data originate in a study of T cells in localized non-small cell lung cancer. The study, taken as a whole, reports: Tumor samples were not multi-region, leaving intratumor heterogeneity unexcluded. Tumor trailed uninvolved adjacent lung in T cell clonality, which peaked there. Adjacent lung exhibited a median of approximately 50 among the 100 most abundant tumor clones.

Trimming took 6 bases from V and 0 from J; bases not matched to a gene: 5. Germline values: CDR1 MNHNS, CDR2 SASEGT. The CDR3 spans 15 residues. Libraries were prepared by immunoSEQ multiplex PCR; TCRdb keeps only in-frame clonotypes and omits some of them. The repertoire has some 37,000 clones, 80% to 90% of them found once; the top ten carry 2.7%. The chain carries TRBV6-1 and TRBJ2-5, with TRBD1 matching 9 bases. The sequencing used peripheral blood, collected before any cancer treatment. This clonotype originated in a woman aged 35 to 75 with stage I lung adenocarcinoma. CDR3 amino acids: CASRLGQGNQETQYF. In nucleotides, the CDR3 is TGTGCCAGCAGATTGGGACAGGGAAACCAAGAGACCCAGTACTTC.